The 23 T cell receptor beta chains presented below share a single source sample, sequenced in a study of blood T cell repertoires in COVID-19. Clones were sequenced by immunoSEQ multiplex PCR, and TCRdb holds only the in-frame ones, with some missing. Among 80,000 to 100,000 clones, 70% to 90% were seen once, and the ten largest hold 3.5% to 5%. The sample taken for sequencing was peripheral blood. Receptors originate from a human donor with COVID-19, enrolled during active disease. The donor label of this sample is uncertain.

This clone appeared once. The chain employs TRBV6-5 and TRBJ1-6, with D tentatively TRBD1 (5 bases). The CDR3 runs to 15 residues. V lost 5 bases and J lost 6, with 14 bases in between. Germline CDR1 MNHEY, CDR2 SVGAGI. The CDR3: CASSRQKISNSPLHF. The CDR3 DNA reads as TGTGCCAGCAGTAGACAGAAAATTAGTAATTCACCCCTCCACTTT.

This chain uses TRBV6-5 with TRBJ2-1, with 9 bases lining up with TRBD2. Germline assignment: CDR1 MNHEY and CDR2 SVGAGI. Trimming removed 2 bases from V and 5 bases from J; junction bases left unmatched: 7. The CDR3 runs to 16 residues. This CDR3 is CASSYPRREGHNEQFF. The DNA of the CDR3 is TGTGCCAGCAGTTACCCGCGGCGGGAGGGACACAATGAGCAGTTCTTC.

This chain uses TRBV6-5 with TRBJ1-1; 9 nucleotides match TRBD1. The CDR3 consists of 13 residues. With 4 bases clipped from V and 7 bases from J, the junction kept 4 bases outside the gene matches. Germline V gene sequence: CDR1 MNHEY, CDR2 SVGAGI. The CDR3 bases are TGTGCCAGCAGTTGGGACAGGGCGGGTGAAGCTTTCTTT. This translates into CASSWDRAGEAFF.

This clone was recorded once. This rearrangement joins TRBV5-4 to TRBJ2-5; 7 nucleotides align to TRBD2. CDR1 SGHNT and CDR2 YYREEE come from the germline V gene (reference sequence). The CDR3 is made up of 14 amino acids. V dropped 2 bases and J dropped 0; count of bases not matched to a gene: 1. The DNA of the CDR3 is TGTGCCAGCAGCTTACTAGCGTACCAAGAGACCCAGTACTTC. Encoded protein: CASSLLAYQETQYF.

The rearrangement joins TRBV3-1 (or the pseudogene TRBV3-2) to TRBJ1-2, with 11 bases that match TRBD1. V lost 0 bases and J lost 4; bases outside the gene matches: 1. The CDR3 extends over 15 amino acids. Looked up from germline, CDR1 is LGHDT and CDR2 is YNNKEL (reference sequence). The CDR3 here is CASSQDGTGGYGYTF. CDR3 bases: TGTGCCAGCAGCCAAGACGGGACAGGGGGCTATGGCTACACCTTC.

The chain joins TRBV5-1 to TRBJ1-5; 7 bases align to TRBD1. CDR3 length equals 13 residues. The V gene's germline CDR1 is SGHRS and CDR2 YFSETQ. The V segment lost 0 bases and the J segment 8 bases; nucleotides outside the gene matches: 2. The CDR3 coding sequence is TGCGCCAGCAGCTTGGAAGGGACAGAGCCCCAGCATTTT. It codes for CASSLEGTEPQHF.

The chain recombines TRBV3-1 (or the pseudogene TRBV3-2) with TRBJ2-6; D is undetermined. The CDR3 has 14 residues. V was cut by 0 bases and J by 9 bases, with 9 bases left in between. Germline V gene data show CDR1 as LGHDT and CDR2 as YNNKEL (reference sequence). The CDR3: CASSQERSVNVLTF. The CDR3, as DNA: TGTGCCAGCAGCCAAGAGAGGTCTGTCAACGTCCTGACTTTC.

This clone was recorded only once. The CDR3 region has the DNA TGTGCCAGCAGCTTTTTAGCGGAGCCTAGCACAGATACGCAGTATTTT. Translating gives CASSFLAEPSTDTQYF. The chain recombines TRBV5-4 with TRBJ2-3; TRBD2 is a possible D gene (6 bases). This CDR3 has 16 residues. Germline CDR1 and CDR2: SGHNT and YYREEE (reference sequence). Trimming shortened V by 2 bases and J by 0 bases, and 13 bases separated the two germline ends. Full variable domain (outside the CDR3, taken from reference TRBV5-4 and TRBJ2-3): ETGVTQSPTHLIKTRGQQVTLRCSSQSGHNTVSWYQQALGQGPQFIFQYYREEENGRGNFPPRFSGLQFPNYSSELNVNALELDDSALYLCASSFLAEPSTDTQYFGPGTRLTVL.

The chain employs TRBV28 and TRBJ1-3; D is unclear. V was clipped by 1 base and J by 4 bases, with 11 bases between them. Germline lookup yields CDR1 MDHEN and CDR2 SYDVKM. The CDR3 is 15 residues long. The CDR3 coding sequence is TGTGCCAGCAGTTTATACCCGGGGTCAGGAAACACCATATATTTT. This encodes CASSLYPGSGNTIYF.

The chain joins TRBV7-9 to TRBJ1-3; 8 nucleotides align to TRBD1. J lost 2 bases, V lost 5 bases, and 8 bases had no gene match. The V gene's germline CDR1 is SEHNR and CDR2 FQNEAQ (reference sequence). This CDR3 spans 16 amino acids. CDR3 sequence reads: CASSLWTGRAGNTIYF. CDR3 bases: TGTGCCAGCAGCCTGTGGACAGGGCGGGCTGGAAACACCATATATTTT.

This clone was counted only a few times. This chain joins TRBV20-1 and TRBJ1-5, with D uncertain. The CDR3 is made up of 16 amino acids. Germline V gene data show CDR1 as DFQATT and CDR2 as SNEGSKA (reference sequence). V was cut by 3 bases and J by 2 bases, with 17 bases left in between. The CDR3 coding sequence is TGCAGTGCTAGTCCCGGTAGCGGGCTCGGCAATCAGCCCCAGCATTTT. Protein product: CSASPGSGLGNQPQHF.

This chain connects TRBV6-1 to TRBJ1-4, with 10 positions matching TRBD1. The CDR3 is made up of 15 amino acids. CDR1 MNHNS and CDR2 SASEGT come from the germline V gene. The trim removed 0 bases at V and 6 bases at J, leaving 1 base unmatched. The CDR3 nucleotides read TGTGCCAGCAGTGAAGCCGGGACAGGGGATGAAAAACTGTTTTTT. It codes for CASSEAGTGDEKLFF.

This clone has more than one count but fewer than ten. The J gene is TRBJ1-1, the V gene TRBV27; 7 positions match TRBD1. Germline CDR1 reads MNHEY; CDR2 reads SMNVEV (reference sequence). This CDR3 contains 15 residues. J was trimmed by 4 bases and V by 6 bases; bases with no gene match: 11. In DNA form, the CDR3 reads TGTGCCAGCAGCCTAAACAGGGGATTGGGCACTGAAGCTTTCTTT. Translating it yields CASSLNRGLGTEAFF.

The V gene is TRBV10-3, the J gene TRBJ2-1; 11 positions match TRBD2. Germline CDR1 and CDR2: ENHRY and SYGVKD. The CDR3 runs to 14 residues. Trimming cost V 3 bases and J 6 bases; bases outside gene matches: 1. The CDR3 protein is CAISDGTSGNEQFF. The CDR3 DNA sequence: TGTGCCATCAGTGACGGGACTAGCGGCAATGAGCAGTTCTTC.

V usage is TRBV9 and J usage is TRBJ2-1; 15 bases line up with TRBD2. The CDR3 sequence is 18 residues long. CDR1 and CDR2 (germline): SGDLS, YYNGEE. V lost 0 bases, J lost 6 bases, and 7 bases stayed unmatched. The DNA for the CDR3 is TGTGCCAGCAGCGTAGGAGGGACTAGCGGGAGGATTGGCAATGAGCAGTTCTTC. Residues: CASSVGGTSGRIGNEQFF.

The V call is TRBV27, the J call TRBJ1-1; the D gene is possibly TRBD1 (6 bases). CDR3 length equals 16 residues. Germline CDR1 is MNHEY and CDR2 is SMNVEV (reference sequence). Trimming shortened V by 4 bases and J by 5 bases, and 20 bases separated the two germline ends. The DNA for the CDR3 is TGTGCCAGCAGTTCAATCCCCCGGGGGGGGCGAACTGAAGCTTTCTTT. Encoded protein: CASSSIPRGGRTEAFF.

The chain couples TRBV11-2 to TRBJ2-2, with a tentative D call TRBD1 (5 bases). The germline V gene encodes CDR1 SGHAT and CDR2 FQNNGV. This CDR3 contains 13 residues. Trimming pared 5 bases from V and 5 bases from J, leaving 9 bases between. This CDR3 reads CASSRQGTGELFF. The CDR3 coding sequence is TGTGCCAGCAGCCGTCAGGGTACCGGGGAGCTGTTTTTT.

This sequence joins TRBV6-1 and TRBJ2-3; 11 nucleotides agree with TRBD2. The V gene end was trimmed by 4 bases and the J gene end by 4 bases; junction bases not matched to a gene: 10. The CDR3 has 17 residues. CDR1 and CDR2 (germline): MNHNS, SASEGT. The CDR3 DNA reads TGTGCCAGCAGTGCCGATAGCGGGGGGGCCCATCCAGATACGCAGTATTTT. It is translated as CASSADSGGAHPDTQYF.

The genes are TRBV7-9 and TRBJ1-1, with 9 bases lining up with TRBD1. CDR1 is SEHNR and CDR2 is FQNEAQ in the germline V gene (reference sequence). The length of the CDR3 is 13 residues. The V gene end was trimmed by 5 bases and the J gene end by 6 bases; junction bases not matched to a gene: 4. CDR3 DNA: TGTGCCAGCAGCCTGGGACAGGGCCCTGAAGCTTTCTTT. Translating it yields CASSLGQGPEAFF.

The chain couples TRBV5-5 to TRBJ1-6; TRBD1 matches at 7 bases. The trim removed 4 bases at V and 5 bases at J, leaving 6 bases unmatched. The CDR3 is 15 residues long. The germline gives CDR1 SGHKS, CDR2 YYEKEE (reference sequence). CDR3 amino acids: CASSVTGTDNSPLHF. The CDR3 nucleotides read TGTGCCAGCAGCGTTACCGGGACAGATAATTCACCCCTCCACTTT. Using reference TRBV5-5 and TRBJ1-6 for the parts outside the CDR3, the full variable domain is DAGVTQSPTHLIKTRGQQVTLRCSPISGHKSVSWYQQVLGQGPQFIFQYYEKEERGRGNFPDRFSARQFPNYSSELNVNALLLGDSALYLCASSVTGTDNSPLHFGNGTRLTVT.

This clone was found once. This chain uses TRBV10-3 with TRBJ1-2, with TRBD1 as a possible D gene (5 bases). V lost 4 bases, J lost 3 bases, and 9 bases lay in between. Germline CDR1 ENHRY, CDR2 SYGVKD. The CDR3 spans 13 residues. The CDR3 nucleotides read TGTGCCATCAGTGCGTTACAGGACTATGGCTACACCTTC. It yields the protein CAISALQDYGYTF.

The rearrangement joins TRBV6-1 to TRBJ1-2; 9 bases fit TRBD1. Germline trimming cut 5 bases from V and 8 bases from J; bases unmatched to any gene: 6. The length of the CDR3 is 13 residues. Germline CDR1 reads MNHNS; CDR2 reads SASEGT. CDR3 sequence reads: CASSWTGDGGYTF. The CDR3 nucleotides read TGTGCCAGCAGTTGGACAGGGGATGGCGGCTACACCTTC.

The rearrangement uses TRBV9 and TRBJ1-1; D gene ambiguous. The V and J ends lost 4 bases and 8 bases respectively, with 15 bases between them. CDR3 length: 13 amino acids. Germline V CDR1 and CDR2: SGDLS, YYNGEE. This chain's CDR3 is CASSISGDGEAFF. The CDR3 DNA is TGTGCCAGCAGCATCAGCGGGGATGGCGAAGCTTTCTTT.